The next 2 T cell receptor beta chains were all read from a single sample in a study of blood T cell repertoires in COVID-19. Some clones are missing from TCRdb's copy, which holds only in-frame ones; the method was immunoSEQ multiplex PCR. The table lists approximately 150,000 clones, just under 85% of them singletons. Sequencing was carried out using PBMCs or T cells enriched from blood (not recorded which). The receptors shown here come from a woman between 40 and 50 years old who had recovered from COVID-19.

CDR3 DNA sequence: TGTGCCAGCAGTAACAGCAGGGGGCGAGAGGGGAATGAAAAACTGTTTTTT. It is translated as CASSNSRGREGNEKLFF. The chain combines TRBV5-4 with TRBJ1-4, with 8 bases matching TRBD1. CDR3 size: 17 residues. Looked up from germline, CDR1 is SGHNT and CDR2 is YYREEE (reference sequence). Trimming at V came to 5 bases and at J to 5 bases, leaving 14 bases not matched to a gene.

This chain connects TRBV10-3 to TRBJ1-6; D is ambiguous. Germline-derived CDR1 and CDR2 are ENHRY and SYGVKD. The CDR3 extends over 15 amino acids. The V and J ends lost 10 bases and 6 bases respectively, with 19 bases between them. CDR3 coding DNA: TGTGCCACATCAGAATCGTGGGAGTTTAATTCACCCCTCCACTTT. The encoded protein is CATSESWEFNSPLHF.